Here is one T cell receptor (beta chain) with its context. The CDR3 totals 17 residues. Germline lookup yields CDR1 SGHTA and CDR2 FQGTGA. The sample comes from a study of T cells expressing NK-cell markers. TCRdb re-called the 5' RACE reads; every CDR3 protein appears as one record, without DNA. The table for this sample gives 200,000 to 300,000 distinct CDR3 sequences. The chain carries TRBV7-3 and TRBJ2-1; checking the TCRdb D call of TRBD2 is not possible without DNA. Sample: blood T cells: a sorted CD56 or NKG2C T cell subset, CD4+ or CD8+ T cells, or bulk PBMC T cells (not recorded which). This TCR came from a woman aged 18-69 years in good health. CDR3 loop: CASSPVGLADRSSEQFF.